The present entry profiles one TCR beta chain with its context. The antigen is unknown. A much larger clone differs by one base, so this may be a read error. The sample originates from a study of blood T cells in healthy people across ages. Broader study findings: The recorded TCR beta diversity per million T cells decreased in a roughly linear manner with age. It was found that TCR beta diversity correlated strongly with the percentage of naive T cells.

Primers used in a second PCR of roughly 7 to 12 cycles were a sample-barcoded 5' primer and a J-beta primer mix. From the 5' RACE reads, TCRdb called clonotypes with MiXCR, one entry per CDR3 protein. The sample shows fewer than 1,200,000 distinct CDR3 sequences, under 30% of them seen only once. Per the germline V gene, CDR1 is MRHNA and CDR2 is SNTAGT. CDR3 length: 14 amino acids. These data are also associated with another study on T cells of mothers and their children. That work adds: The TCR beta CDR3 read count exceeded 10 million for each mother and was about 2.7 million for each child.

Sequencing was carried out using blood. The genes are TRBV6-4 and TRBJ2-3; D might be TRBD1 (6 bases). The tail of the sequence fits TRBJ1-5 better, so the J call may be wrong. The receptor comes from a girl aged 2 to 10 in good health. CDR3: CASSDGGATDTQHF. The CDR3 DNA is TGTGCCAGCAGTGACGGGGGGGCCACAGATACGCAGCATTTT.